Listed below are T cell receptor beta chains from one sample, sequenced in a study of cytomegalovirus exposure and HLA in healthy donors. The table came from immunoSEQ multiplex PCR; TCRdb's copy has only in-frame clones and leaves some out. The table shows some 110,000 clones, with over 65% occurring only once. Sequenced input: PBMCs. The receptors come from a man between 35 and 55 years old in good health and CMV-seropositive. Both conserved end residues are part of each CDR3. The D gene is left open where the match is weak. Expanded clones are given a class, and other clones once, few, many or no size at all.

cdr3_nt: TGTGCCAGCAGCTTAGGTAGGAGCGACGAGCAGTACTTC
cdr3_aa: CASSLGRSDEQYF
j_call: TRBJ2-7
clone_size: NA
v_call: TRBV7-8
d_call: NA

cdr3_nt: TGTGCCAACGCACAGGGTCCCAATCAGCCCCAGCATTTT
cdr3_aa: CANAQGPNQPQHF
j_call: TRBJ1-5
clone_size: NA
v_call: TRBV10-3
d_call: NA

cdr3_nt: TGTGCCAGCACCTCACGGGACAATGAGCAGTTCTTC
cdr3_aa: CASTSRDNEQFF
j_call: TRBJ2-1
clone_size: NA
v_call: TRBV7-9
d_call: NA

cdr3_nt: TGTGCCAGCAGCCCCTCGGGGGGGAACACTGAAGCTTTCTTT
cdr3_aa: CASSPSGGNTEAFF
j_call: TRBJ1-1
clone_size: NA
v_call: TRBV7-3
d_call: NA

cdr3_nt: TGTGCCAGCAGCTTGGGTATGAGCCCCCAGGATGAGCAGTTCTTC
cdr3_aa: CASSLGMSPQDEQFF
j_call: TRBJ2-1
clone_size: NA
v_call: TRBV7-9
d_call: NA

cdr3_nt: TGTGCCAGCAAATACAGGGGCTTCTCCTACGAGCAGTACTTC
cdr3_aa: CASKYRGFSYEQYF
j_call: TRBJ2-7
clone_size: NA
v_call: TRBV27
d_call: TRBD1

cdr3_nt: TGTGCCAGCAGTGAGAAGCAGGGGACAGGCAATCAGCCCCAGCATTTT
cdr3_aa: CASSEKQGTGNQPQHF
j_call: TRBJ1-5
clone_size: once
v_call: TRBV6-1
d_call: TRBD1

cdr3_nt: TGTGCCTGGAGTGAAGGGGGCTGGGATTCACCCCTCCACTTT
cdr3_aa: CAWSEGGWDSPLHF
j_call: TRBJ1-6
clone_size: NA
v_call: TRBV30
d_call: TRBD1

cdr3_nt: TGTGCCAGCAGTGAACGCACAGGGGGTGCCGGGGAGCTGTTTTTT
cdr3_aa: CASSERTGGAGELFF
j_call: TRBJ2-2
clone_size: NA
v_call: TRBV2
d_call: TRBD1

cdr3_nt: TGTGCCAGCACCCCCAGACGGGTAAACACCGGGGAGCTGTTTTTT
cdr3_aa: CASTPRRVNTGELFF
j_call: TRBJ2-2
clone_size: NA
v_call: TRBV6-6
d_call: NA

cdr3_nt: TGTGCCAGCAGCTTACAGGGAACAAGCTACGAGCAGTACTTC
cdr3_aa: CASSLQGTSYEQYF
j_call: TRBJ2-7
clone_size: NA
v_call: TRBV5-4
d_call: NA

cdr3_nt: TGTGCCAGCAGCTTAGAGGCGACAGTCAACACTGAAGCTTTCTTT
cdr3_aa: CASSLEATVNTEAFF
j_call: TRBJ1-1
clone_size: NA
v_call: TRBV7-9
d_call: NA

cdr3_nt: TGTGCCAGCAGCTTGGGTCTTGGGGGGGCTCAATACAATGAGCAGTTCTTC
cdr3_aa: CASSLGLGGAQYNEQFF
j_call: TRBJ2-1
clone_size: NA
v_call: TRBV5-6
d_call: NA

cdr3_nt: TGTGCCAGCATCAGGGGCAGAATTGAAGAGACCCAGTACTTC
cdr3_aa: CASIRGRIEETQYF
j_call: TRBJ2-5
clone_size: NA
v_call: TRBV7-9
d_call: NA

cdr3_nt: TGTGCCAGCAGCTTTTCCGGGACATCTCGCCGAGGCACTGAAGCTTTCTTT
cdr3_aa: CASSFSGTSRRGTEAFF
j_call: TRBJ1-1
clone_size: NA
v_call: TRBV7-8
d_call: NA

cdr3_nt: TGTGCCAGTAGTATCGGGGGACGGCTAAATCAGCCCCAGCATTTT
cdr3_aa: CASSIGGRLNQPQHF
j_call: TRBJ1-5
clone_size: NA
v_call: TRBV19
d_call: NA

cdr3_nt: TGTGCCAGCAGTTCAGGCTACGAGCAGTACTTC
cdr3_aa: CASSSGYEQYF
j_call: TRBJ2-7
clone_size: NA
v_call: TRBV27
d_call: NA

cdr3_nt: TGTGCCAGCAGCTTGGGGACACCAACCTACGAGCAGTACTTC
cdr3_aa: CASSLGTPTYEQYF
j_call: TRBJ2-7
clone_size: NA
v_call: TRBV7-2
d_call: NA

cdr3_nt: TGTGCCAGCAGCCCCGGGACTACGAAAAACATTCAGTACTTC
cdr3_aa: CASSPGTTKNIQYF
j_call: TRBJ2-4
clone_size: NA
v_call: TRBV11-3
d_call: TRBD2

cdr3_nt: TGCGCCAGCAGCGTACCGAGCCTGAACACTGAAGCTTTCTTT
cdr3_aa: CASSVPSLNTEAFF
j_call: TRBJ1-1
clone_size: NA
v_call: TRBV4-1
d_call: NA

cdr3_nt: TGTGCCAGCAGTTCGACAGGGGGCTGGACAGATACGCAGTATTTT
cdr3_aa: CASSSTGGWTDTQYF
j_call: TRBJ2-3
clone_size: medium-sized
v_call: TRBV2
d_call: TRBD1

cdr3_nt: TGTGCCAGCAGCTTCGGGACAGGGAGGGGAGATACGCAGTATTTT
cdr3_aa: CASSFGTGRGDTQYF
j_call: TRBJ2-3
clone_size: NA
v_call: TRBV5-4
d_call: TRBD1

cdr3_nt: TGTGCCAGCAGTCTAAGCGGGCTAATATACAATGAGCAGTTCTTC
cdr3_aa: CASSLSGLIYNEQFF
j_call: TRBJ2-1
clone_size: few
v_call: TRBV7-6
d_call: NA

cdr3_nt: TGTGCCAGCAGCTTAAGGGGCAATGAAAAACTGTTTTTT
cdr3_aa: CASSLRGNEKLFF
j_call: TRBJ1-4
clone_size: NA
v_call: TRBV11-1
d_call: NA

cdr3_nt: TGTGCCAGCAGTTGGACAGGGGGGGACTATGGCTACACCTTC
cdr3_aa: CASSWTGGDYGYTF
j_call: TRBJ1-2
clone_size: few
v_call: TRBV27
d_call: TRBD1

cdr3_nt: TGTGCCAGTAGCAACACAGGTTCCGAGCAGTACTTC
cdr3_aa: CASSNTGSEQYF
j_call: TRBJ2-7
clone_size: NA
v_call: TRBV19
d_call: NA

cdr3_nt: TGTGCCAGCAGTAACCGGGGTGCAGCTTTCTTT
cdr3_aa: CASSNRGAAFF
j_call: TRBJ1-1
clone_size: NA
v_call: TRBV27
d_call: NA

cdr3_nt: TGTGCCAGCAGCGAGGAGGAGCTACCGGGGTACAATCAGCCCCAGCATTTT
cdr3_aa: CASSEEELPGYNQPQHF
j_call: TRBJ1-5
clone_size: NA
v_call: TRBV5-5
d_call: NA

cdr3_nt: TGTGCCAGCTCACCACCCCCGGGCACTGAAGCTTTCTTT
cdr3_aa: CASSPPPGTEAFF
j_call: TRBJ1-1
clone_size: NA
v_call: TRBV18
d_call: NA

cdr3_nt: TGTGCCAGCAGCTTAGCAGGGGTGAACACCGGGGAGCTGTTTTTT
cdr3_aa: CASSLAGVNTGELFF
j_call: TRBJ2-2
clone_size: NA
v_call: TRBV7-2
d_call: NA

cdr3_nt: TGCGCCAGCAGCTTAAAGGGCCGAGAGGGCTACGAGCAGTACTTC
cdr3_aa: CASSLKGREGYEQYF
j_call: TRBJ2-7
clone_size: once
v_call: TRBV5-1
d_call: NA

cdr3_nt: TGTGCCAGCAGCGTGGACAACGTCATCACCGGGGAGCTGTTTTTT
cdr3_aa: CASSVDNVITGELFF
j_call: TRBJ2-2
clone_size: NA
v_call: TRBV9
d_call: NA

cdr3_nt: TGTGCCAGCAGCTTCCGGCAGGGGAACACTGAAGCTTTCTTT
cdr3_aa: CASSFRQGNTEAFF
j_call: TRBJ1-1
clone_size: NA
v_call: TRBV7-9
d_call: NA